The 21 T cell receptor beta chains reported below all come from one sample, sequenced in a study of technical replicates of blood from several donors (dated by TCRdb to 2016 to 2017). The method behind the library was the immunoSEQ multiplex PCR assay. TCRdb provides this immuneACCESS table in a form limited to in-frame rearrangements. Some clones are lacking; in checked studies, under half of them reflect an unresolved V gene, and why the rest are absent is not known. The sample data list tens of thousands of clones, and roughly nine tenths of these were observed just once. The biggest ten clones account for more than 0.35% of the sample. Material: T cells isolated from PBMCs. These receptors all come from a human donor in good health. Some clones in this sample may be carry-over from other donors' samples.

The chain combines TRBV19 with TRBJ2-5; D unresolved. Germline lookup yields CDR1 LNHDA and CDR2 SQIVND (reference sequence). The CDR3 totals 13 residues. V lost 3 bases and J lost 2, with 7 bases in between. The CDR3 is CASSIHSQETQYF. DNA for the CDR3: TGTGCCAGTAGTATCCACTCTCAAGAGACCCAGTACTTC.

This clone was recorded only once. This CDR3 is CASSYGGELYEQYF. CDR3 DNA sequence: TGTGCCAGCAGTTACGGCGGGGAACTCTACGAGCAGTACTTC. The chain joins TRBV6-5 to TRBJ2-7, with a tentative D call TRBD2 (6 bases). Between the trimmed V and J ends, which lost 2 bases and 3 bases, there was a span of 11 bases. CDR3 length: 14 residues. Per the germline V gene, CDR1 is MNHEY and CDR2 is SVGAGI.

The chain employs TRBV7-9 and TRBJ2-1; TRBD2 agrees at 13 bases. The trim removed 5 bases at V and 4 bases at J, leaving 8 bases unmatched. The CDR3 has 17 residues. Germline V CDR1 and CDR2: SEHNR, FQNEAQ (reference sequence). The CDR3 coding sequence is TGTGCCAGCAGCAGCCCGGGACTAGCGGGAACATACAATGAGCAGTTCTTC. Translating it yields CASSSPGLAGTYNEQFF. The variable domain in full, completed from reference TRBV7-9 and TRBJ2-1, reads DTGVSQNPRHKITKRGQNVTFRCDPISEHNRLYWYRQTLGQGPEFLTYFQNEAQLEKSRLLSDRFSAERPKGSFSTLEIQRTEQGDSAMYLCASSSPGLAGTYNEQFFGPGTRLTVL.

V usage is TRBV30 and J usage is TRBJ2-7; 14 nucleotides align to TRBD2. This CDR3 region has 16 residues. The germline CDR1 and CDR2 sequences are GTSNPN and SVGIG (reference sequence). J was trimmed by 2 bases and V by 0 bases; bases with no gene match: 3. CDR3 sequence (DNA): TGTGCCTGGAGTGTCGGACTAGCGGGAGGAACCTACGAGCAGTACTTC. This codes for CAWSVGLAGGTYEQYF.

The CDR3 spells CASSTFEEKLFF. The CDR3, as DNA: TGTGCCAGCAGCACGTTTGAGGAAAAACTGTTTTTT. The chain joins TRBV11-2 to TRBJ1-4; D unclear. Per the germline V gene, CDR1 is SGHAT and CDR2 is FQNNGV. This CDR3 region has 12 residues. The V end lost 5 bases, the J end lost 8 bases, and 9 bases lay between the germline ends.

V is TRBV7-3 and J is TRBJ2-2; a weak D match, TRBD2 (5 bases). There are 15 residues in the CDR3. CDR1 SGHTA and CDR2 FQGTGA come from the germline V gene. The ends were cut back, 3 bases at V and 7 bases at J, with 15 bases in the middle. CDR3 in amino acids: CASSFLSIGGGELFF. The CDR3 nucleotides are TGTGCCAGCAGCTTCCTATCGATCGGAGGCGGGGAGCTGTTTTTT.

The chain couples TRBV14 to TRBJ2-2; D remains unclear. The CDR3 runs to 12 residues. The germline V and J ends were trimmed by 2 bases and 5 bases, with 3 bases remaining between them. Germline lookup yields CDR1 SGHDN and CDR2 FVKESK. In DNA form, the CDR3 reads TGTGCCAGCAGCCAATATACCGGGGAGCTGTTTTTT. Its translation: CASSQYTGELFF.

The genes are TRBV20-1 and TRBJ1-1, with D unclear. This CDR3 region has 11 residues. Germline V gene sequence: CDR1 DFQATT, CDR2 SNEGSKA (reference sequence). V shed 5 bases and J shed 6 bases, with 10 bases lying between them. The CDR3 DNA is TGCAGTGCTTATCTGAGGGCTGAAGCTTTCTTT. Protein product: CSAYLRAEAFF.

This clone has a single count. This chain uses TRBV14 with TRBJ2-1; possibly TRBD2 for D (7 bases). V lost 3 bases and J lost 3, with 15 bases in between. Germline assignment: CDR1 SGHDN and CDR2 FVKESK. CDR3 length: 16 residues. CDR3 sequence: CASSHLEGGLYNEQFF. Written as DNA, the CDR3 is TGTGCCAGCAGCCACTTGGAGGGGGGGCTCTACAATGAGCAGTTCTTC.

The chain uses TRBV27 and TRBJ2-7; tentative D call: TRBD1 (6 bases). This CDR3 comprises 13 residues. From germline, CDR1 is MNHEY and CDR2 SMNVEV (reference sequence). V was shortened by 5 bases and J by 3 bases, with 11 bases between the two germline ends. Written as DNA, the CDR3 is TGTGCCAGCAGTCCTGGACAGAACTACGAGCAGTACTTC. Translation: CASSPGQNYEQYF.

This rearrangement joins TRBV30 to TRBJ2-5; 16 nucleotides agree with TRBD2. With 5 bases clipped from V and 5 bases from J, the junction kept 20 bases outside the gene matches. CDR3 length: 20 amino acids. CDR1 is GTSNPN, CDR2 SVGIG, per germline (reference sequence). CDR3 protein: CAWDWGGTSGRANRSETQYF. For the CDR3, the DNA is TGTGCCTGGGATTGGGGGGGGACTAGCGGGAGGGCCAATAGATCGGAGACCCAGTACTTC. Filled out from reference TRBV30 and TRBJ2-5, the complete variable domain reads SQTIHQWPATLVQPVGSPLSLECTVEGTSNPNLYWYRQAAGRGLQLLFYSVGIGQISSEVPQNLSASRPQDRQFILSSKKLLLSDSGFYLCAWDWGGTSGRANRSETQYFGPGTRLLVL.

This chain links TRBV6-1 with TRBJ2-7; D possibly corresponds to TRBD2 (7 bases). V lost 8 bases and J 3 bases, leaving 20 bases between the germline ends. CDR3 length equals 15 residues. Germline CDR1 is MNHNS and CDR2 is SASEGT. CDR3 bases: TGTGCCAGCCTCGACCGCGGGGGCAGTCGCTACGAGCAGTACTTC. This encodes CASLDRGGSRYEQYF.

The CDR3 nucleotides read TGCGCCAGCAGCGTCCCCGGGACAGGAGGCACAGATACGCAGTATTTT. Protein sequence: CASSVPGTGGTDTQYF. The V call is TRBV5-1, the J call TRBJ2-3; TRBD1 matches 8 bases. The CDR3 is made up of 16 amino acids. V lost 4 bases to trimming and J lost 1 base; unmatched junction nucleotides: 8. CDR1 and CDR2 from the germline V gene are SGHRS and YFSETQ.

The chain is built from TRBV6-5 and TRBJ2-2; D is undetermined. The CDR3 is 12 amino acids. The germline CDR1 and CDR2 sequences are MNHEY and SVGAGI. V lost 7 bases, J lost 4 bases, and 7 bases lay in between. CDR3 region: CASTSFTGELFF. In nucleotides, the CDR3 is TGTGCCAGCACCTCTTTCACCGGGGAGCTGTTTTTT.

The rearrangement links TRBV11-3 to TRBJ1-2; 8 bases align to TRBD1. Germline trimming cut 5 bases from V and 2 bases from J; bases unmatched to any gene: 1. Germline V lookup: CDR1 SGHNT, CDR2 YENEEA. The CDR3 loop spans 13 amino acids. The CDR3 here is CASSRQGNYGYTF. CDR3 bases: TGTGCCAGCAGCAGACAGGGGAACTATGGCTACACCTTC.

The chain couples TRBV6-5 to TRBJ2-1, with a possible D match to TRBD1 (5 bases). This CDR3 spans 15 amino acids. The germline CDR1 and CDR2 sequences are MNHEY and SVGAGI. V was trimmed by 2 bases and J by 9 bases, leaving 17 bases between them. The CDR3 spells CASSYAPGRQGEQFF. The DNA for the CDR3 is TGTGCCAGCAGTTACGCGCCAGGAAGGCAGGGTGAGCAGTTCTTC.

This chain uses TRBV7-9 with TRBJ2-1, with D possibly TRBD1 on 5 matching bases. Germline CDR1 is SEHNR and CDR2 is FQNEAQ (reference sequence). Trimming left V 6 bases short and J 1 base short, with 10 bases between. The CDR3 is 14 residues long. The CDR3 bases are TGTGCCAGCAGACATCAGGGATCCTACAATGAGCAGTTCTTC. It yields the protein CASRHQGSYNEQFF. The entire variable domain, with the rest obtained from reference TRBV7-9 and TRBJ2-1, is as follows: DTGVSQNPRHKITKRGQNVTFRCDPISEHNRLYWYRQTLGQGPEFLTYFQNEAQLEKSRLLSDRFSAERPKGSFSTLEIQRTEQGDSAMYLCASRHQGSYNEQFFGPGTRLTVL.

The chain joins TRBV13 to TRBJ2-5; tentative D call: TRBD2 (5 bases). Trimming took off 8 bases at V and 7 bases at J, with 14 bases between the two ends. Per germline, CDR1 PRHDT and CDR2 FYEKMQ (reference sequence). The CDR3 has 12 residues. CDR3 in DNA: TGTGCCAGCTCCGACCCCGAGGGGACCCAGTACTTC. Protein: CASSDPEGTQYF.

This clone was recorded only once. The rearrangement uses TRBV5-4 and TRBJ2-7; 8 bases line up with TRBD2. This CDR3 contains 15 residues. With V trimmed by 5 bases and J by 0 bases, 7 bases remained unmatched. Germline CDR1 SGHNT, CDR2 YYREEE (reference sequence). The CDR3 coding sequence is TGTGCCAGCAGTCCAACCGGGACTAGCTCCTACGAGCAGTACTTC. Protein product: CASSPTGTSSYEQYF.

V usage is TRBV29-1 and J usage is TRBJ1-1; 9 nucleotides align to TRBD1. This CDR3 is built from 14 residues. The germline gives CDR1 SQVTM, CDR2 ANQGSEA. The V segment lost 7 bases and the J segment 7 bases; nucleotides outside the gene matches: 13. CDR3 in amino acids: CSAEETGQGIEAFF. The CDR3 bases are TGCAGCGCCGAAGAGACGGGACAGGGCATTGAAGCTTTCTTT.

V usage is TRBV2 and J usage is TRBJ2-6; maybe TRBD1 (5 bases). This CDR3 is built from 13 residues. Germline V gene sequence: CDR1 SNHLY, CDR2 FYNNEI. Trimming removed 10 bases from V and 0 bases from J, with 7 bases in between. The CDR3, as DNA: TGTGCCACCAGGGCCTCTGGGGCCAACGTCCTGACTTTC. This sequence encodes CATRASGANVLTF.